The 9 T cell receptor beta chains below all came from one sample that was sequenced in a study of T cell changes during pregnancy in multiple sclerosis (dated by TCRdb to between 2018 and 2020). The protocol used for the library was the immunoSEQ multiplex PCR assay. As stored in TCRdb, this immuneACCESS dataset retains in-frame rearrangements with V and J assigned. A fraction of the clones does not appear; measured against another copy, unresolved V genes explain less than half of the discrepancy, and the remainder lacks a known reason. Here the sample has around 60,000 clones; approximately 92% occur a single time. The ten most abundant clones make up roughly 1.5% of the sample. The specimen was peripheral blood, collected in the second trimester of pregnancy. The receptors shown here come from a female donor with multiple sclerosis, enrolled in a pregnancy study.

The V gene is TRBV5-6, the J gene TRBJ2-1; 7 bases match TRBD1. In germline, CDR1 is SGHDT, CDR2 YYEEEE. CDR3 length: 15 amino acids. After removal of 4 bases from V and 2 bases from J, the junction contained 6 bases not matched to a gene. In DNA, the CDR3 is TGTGCCAGCAGCCCTTGGCAGGGGGCCTACAATGAGCAGTTCTTC. Protein sequence: CASSPWQGAYNEQFF.

The chain joins TRBV5-1 to TRBJ1-4; D is unresolved. The germline CDR1 and CDR2 sequences are SGHRS and YFSETQ. The CDR3 length is 18 residues. V lost 1 base, J lost 0 bases, and 16 bases lay in between. The chain's CDR3 is CASSLWAEIGATNEKLFF. In DNA form, the CDR3 reads TGCGCCAGCAGCTTGTGGGCCGAGATCGGGGCAACTAATGAAAAACTGTTTTTT.

This clone was seen only once. The chain recombines TRBV6-1 with TRBJ2-2; no reliable D call. V lost 6 bases and J 3 bases, leaving 5 bases between the germline ends. This CDR3 has 12 residues. Germline CDR1 reads MNHNS; CDR2 reads SASEGT. In DNA form, the CDR3 reads TGTGCCAGCAGCCAGTACACCGGGGAGCTGTTTTTT. Its protein is CASSQYTGELFF.

The chain links TRBV30 to TRBJ2-5; a weak D match, TRBD2 (5 bases). Trimming removed 0 bases from V and 11 bases from J, with 22 bases in between. Germline V CDR1 and CDR2: GTSNPN, SVGIG (reference sequence). The CDR3 extends over 15 amino acids. The CDR3 DNA reads as TGTGCCTGGAGTGTGTACGGGCCCCCCACTAGAGAGCAGTACTTC. Its protein is CAWSVYGPPTREQYF.

This chain links TRBV5-5 with TRBJ1-2; TRBD1 matches 8 bases. CDR1 and CDR2 (germline): SGHKS, YYEKEE (reference sequence). The CDR3 is 11 amino acids. Germline trimming cut 2 bases from V and 12 bases from J; bases unmatched to any gene: 3. For the CDR3, the DNA is TGTGCCAGCAGCTTCCAGACAGGGGACACCTTC. This gives the protein CASSFQTGDTF.

The chain links TRBV5-1 to TRBJ1-4; 7 bases agree with TRBD1. With V trimmed by 9 bases and J by 8 bases, 10 bases remained unmatched. The CDR3 contains 13 residues. Per germline, CDR1 SGHRS and CDR2 YFSETQ. CDR3 residues: CAMGGQIGEKLFF. The DNA of the CDR3 is TGCGCCATGGGGGGACAGATCGGGGAAAAACTGTTTTTT.

The chain combines TRBV19 with TRBJ2-5, with TRBD1 matching over 9 bases. CDR1 and CDR2 from the germline V gene are LNHDA and SQIVND (reference sequence). Trimming cost V 9 bases and J 3 bases; bases outside gene matches: 11. The CDR3 length is 15 residues. The CDR3 DNA reads TGTGCCAGCTCCCTCCTGGGGACAGGGAAAGAGACCCAGTACTTC. This codes for CASSLLGTGKETQYF.

This clone has a single count. The CDR3, as DNA: TGCAGCGCCCTGCCGGGACAGGGAGGTTGGTACACTGAAGCTTTCTTT. Amino acids: CSALPGQGGWYTEAFF. This rearrangement joins TRBV29-1 to TRBJ1-1; 9 bases are shared with TRBD1. Losses at the gene ends were 7 bases for V and 3 bases for J; bases not matched to a gene: 15. CDR3 length: 16 residues. Germline V gene lookup returns CDR1 SQVTM and CDR2 ANQGSEA.

The chain is built from TRBV9 and TRBJ2-2; 7 nucleotides match TRBD2. Trimming removed 2 bases from V and 9 bases from J; junction bases left unmatched: 4. This CDR3 has 13 amino acids. Per the germline V gene, CDR1 is SGDLS and CDR2 is YYNGEE. CDR3 amino acids: CASSVGRSWELFF. CDR3 bases: TGTGCCAGCAGCGTCGGGAGGAGCTGGGAGCTGTTTTTT. The full variable domain, its missing parts supplied by reference TRBV9 and TRBJ2-2, is DSGVTQTPKHLITATGQRVTLRCSPRSGDLSVYWYQQSLDQGLQFLIQYYNGEERAKGNILERFSAQQFPDLHSELNLSSLELGDSALYFCASSVGRSWELFFGEGSRLTVL.